One T cell receptor beta chain is described in this entry. Its antigen is currently unknown. Only in-frame clones appear in the TCRdb table, and some are missing; sequencing was by immunoSEQ multiplex PCR. The table includes 45,000 to 60,000 clones, 70% to 90% detected once. Germline loops: CDR1 SGHRS, CDR2 YFSETQ. The CDR3 is 14 amino acids. V lost 3 bases to trimming and J lost 0 bases, with 10 bases between them. This record belongs to a study of T cell responses to AZD1222 COVID-19 vaccine. Study-wide findings and caveats: Close to half of spike-specific TCRs reportedly recognize unmutated variant regions. Regions 160-218 and 743-854 held dominance among vaccine-associated CD4 TCRs, which spanned spike. Only a handful of individuals given AZD1222 were seropositive at baseline.

This receptor was obtained from an adult in good health. The rearrangement uses TRBV5-1 and TRBJ2-7; D is unresolved. The sample here was peripheral blood, taken on day 0 of AZD1222 vaccination. The CDR3 sequence is CASSSSLSSYEQYF. CDR3 nucleotides: TGCGCCAGCAGCTCTAGTCTTAGCTCCTACGAGCAGTACTTC.